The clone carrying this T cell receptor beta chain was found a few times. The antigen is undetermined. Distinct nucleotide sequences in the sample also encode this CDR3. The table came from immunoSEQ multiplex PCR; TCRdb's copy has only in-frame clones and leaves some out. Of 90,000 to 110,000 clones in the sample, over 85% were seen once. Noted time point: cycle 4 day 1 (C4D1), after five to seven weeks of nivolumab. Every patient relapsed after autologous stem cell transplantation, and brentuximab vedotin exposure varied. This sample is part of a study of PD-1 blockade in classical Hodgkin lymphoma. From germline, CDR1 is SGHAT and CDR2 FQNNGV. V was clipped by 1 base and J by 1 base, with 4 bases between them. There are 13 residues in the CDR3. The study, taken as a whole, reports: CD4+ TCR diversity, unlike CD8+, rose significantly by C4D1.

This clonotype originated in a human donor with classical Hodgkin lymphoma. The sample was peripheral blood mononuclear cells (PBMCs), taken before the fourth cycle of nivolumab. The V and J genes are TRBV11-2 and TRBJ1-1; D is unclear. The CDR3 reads CASSLGQNTEAFF. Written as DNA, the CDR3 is TGTGCCAGCAGCTTAGGGCAGAACACTGAAGCTTTCTTT.